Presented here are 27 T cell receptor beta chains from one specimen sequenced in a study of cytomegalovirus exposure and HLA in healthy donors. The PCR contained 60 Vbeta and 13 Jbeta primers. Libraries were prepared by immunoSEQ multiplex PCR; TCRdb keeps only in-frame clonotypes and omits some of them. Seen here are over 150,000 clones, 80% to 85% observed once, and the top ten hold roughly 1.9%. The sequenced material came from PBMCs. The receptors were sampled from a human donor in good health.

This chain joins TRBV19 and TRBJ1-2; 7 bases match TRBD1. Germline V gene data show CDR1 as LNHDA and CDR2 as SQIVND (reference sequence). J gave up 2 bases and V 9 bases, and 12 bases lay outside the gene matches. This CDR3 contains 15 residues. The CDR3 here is CASYFPGQTNYGYTF. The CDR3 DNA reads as TGTGCCAGCTATTTTCCGGGACAGACAAACTATGGCTACACCTTC.

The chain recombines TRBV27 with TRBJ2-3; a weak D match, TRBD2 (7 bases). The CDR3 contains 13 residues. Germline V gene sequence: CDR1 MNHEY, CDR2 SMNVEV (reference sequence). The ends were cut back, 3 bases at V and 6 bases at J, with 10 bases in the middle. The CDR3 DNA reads TGTGCCAGCAGTTTCCCGGGGGGCGATACGCAGTATTTT. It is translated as CASSFPGGDTQYF.

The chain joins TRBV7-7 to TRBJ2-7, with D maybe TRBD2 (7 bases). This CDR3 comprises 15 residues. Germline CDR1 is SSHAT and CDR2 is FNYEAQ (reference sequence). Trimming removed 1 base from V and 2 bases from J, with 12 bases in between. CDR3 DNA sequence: TGTGCCAGCAGCTTAGGGAGGGGGGGCCCCTACGAGCAGTACTTC. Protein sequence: CASSLGRGGPYEQYF.

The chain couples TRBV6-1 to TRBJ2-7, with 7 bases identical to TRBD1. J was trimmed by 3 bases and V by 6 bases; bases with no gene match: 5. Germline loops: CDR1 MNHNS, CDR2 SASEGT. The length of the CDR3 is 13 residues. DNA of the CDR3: TGTGCCAGCAGAGGGACAGCCTACTACGAGCAGTACTTC. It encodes CASRGTAYYEQYF.

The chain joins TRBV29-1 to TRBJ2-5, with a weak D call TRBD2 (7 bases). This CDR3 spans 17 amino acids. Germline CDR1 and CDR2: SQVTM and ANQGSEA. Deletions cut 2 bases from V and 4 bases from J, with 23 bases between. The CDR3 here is CSVERGFVGGAGETQYF. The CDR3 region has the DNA TGCAGCGTTGAAAGGGGGTTTGTTGGGGGGGCGGGAGAGACCCAGTACTTC. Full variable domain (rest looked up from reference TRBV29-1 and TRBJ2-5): SAVISQKPSRDICQRGTSLTIQCQVDSQVTMMFWYRQQPGQSLTLIATANQGSEATYESGFVIDKFPISRPNLTFSTLTVSNMSPEDSSIYLCSVERGFVGGAGETQYFGPGTRLLVL.

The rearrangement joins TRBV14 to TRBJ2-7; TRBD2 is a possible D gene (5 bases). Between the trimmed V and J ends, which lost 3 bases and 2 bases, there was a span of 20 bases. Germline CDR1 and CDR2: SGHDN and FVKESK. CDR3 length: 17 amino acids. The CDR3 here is CASSQDGHGEIPYEQYF. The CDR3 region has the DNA TGTGCCAGCAGCCAGGATGGGCACGGGGAAATCCCCTACGAGCAGTACTTC. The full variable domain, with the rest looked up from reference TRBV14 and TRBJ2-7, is EAGVTQFPSHSVIEKGQTVTLRCDPISGHDNLYWYRRVMGKEIKFLLHFVKESKQDESGMPNNRFLAERTGGTYSTLKVQPAELEDSGVYFCASSQDGHGEIPYEQYFGPGTRLTVT.

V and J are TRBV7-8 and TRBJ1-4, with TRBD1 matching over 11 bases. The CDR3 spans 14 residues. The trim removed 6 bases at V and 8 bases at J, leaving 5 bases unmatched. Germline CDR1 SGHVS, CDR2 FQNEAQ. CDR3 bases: TGTGCCAGCAGTCCGGACAGGGGGCAAGAAAAACTGTTTTTT. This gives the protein CASSPDRGQEKLFF.

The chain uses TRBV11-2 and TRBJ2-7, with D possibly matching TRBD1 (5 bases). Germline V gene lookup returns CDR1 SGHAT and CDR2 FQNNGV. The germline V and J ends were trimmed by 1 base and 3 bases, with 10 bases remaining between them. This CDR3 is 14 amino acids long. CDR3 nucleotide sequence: TGTGCCAGCAGCTTAGTACCCAGGGACTACGAGCAGTACTTC. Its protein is CASSLVPRDYEQYF.

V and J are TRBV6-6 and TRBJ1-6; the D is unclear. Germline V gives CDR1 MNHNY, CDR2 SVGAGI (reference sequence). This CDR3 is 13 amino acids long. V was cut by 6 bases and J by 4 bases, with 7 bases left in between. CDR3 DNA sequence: TGTGCCAGCAGCGGGTCTTATAATTCACCCCTCCACTTT. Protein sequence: CASSGSYNSPLHF.

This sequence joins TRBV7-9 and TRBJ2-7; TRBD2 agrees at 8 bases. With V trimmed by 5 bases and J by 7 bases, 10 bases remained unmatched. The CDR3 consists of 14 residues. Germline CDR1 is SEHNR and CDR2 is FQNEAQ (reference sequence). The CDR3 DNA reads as TGTGCCAGCAGCGCGGTAGCGGGGCGAGGGGAGCAGTACTTC. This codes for CASSAVAGRGEQYF.

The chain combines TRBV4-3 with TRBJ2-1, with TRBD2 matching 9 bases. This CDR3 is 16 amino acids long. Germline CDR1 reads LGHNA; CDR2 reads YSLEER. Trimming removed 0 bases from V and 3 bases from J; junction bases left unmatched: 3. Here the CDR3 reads CASSQDPRGGYNEQFF. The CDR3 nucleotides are TGCGCCAGCAGCCAAGATCCGCGGGGGGGCTACAATGAGCAGTTCTTC.

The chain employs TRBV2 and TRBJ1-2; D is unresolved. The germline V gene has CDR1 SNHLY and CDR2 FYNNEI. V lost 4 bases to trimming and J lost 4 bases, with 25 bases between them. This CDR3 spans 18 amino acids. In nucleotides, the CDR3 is TGTGCCAGCAGTGGATTGGTAACGGAGGCAGTGGGTTCCTATGGCTACACCTTC. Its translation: CASSGLVTEAVGSYGYTF.

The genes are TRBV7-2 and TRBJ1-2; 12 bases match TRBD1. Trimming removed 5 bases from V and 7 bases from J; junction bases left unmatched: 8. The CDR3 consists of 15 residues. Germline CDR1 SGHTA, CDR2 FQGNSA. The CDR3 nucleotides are TGTGCCAGCAGCGACCCGGGACAGGGGGCTGGTGGCTACACCTTC. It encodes CASSDPGQGAGGYTF.

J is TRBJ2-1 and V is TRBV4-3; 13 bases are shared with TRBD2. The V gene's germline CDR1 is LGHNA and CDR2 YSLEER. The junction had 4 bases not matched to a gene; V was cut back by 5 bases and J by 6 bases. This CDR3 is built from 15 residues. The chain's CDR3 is CASSELAGGRNEQFF. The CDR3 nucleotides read TGCGCCAGCAGCGAACTAGCGGGGGGGCGCAATGAGCAGTTCTTC.

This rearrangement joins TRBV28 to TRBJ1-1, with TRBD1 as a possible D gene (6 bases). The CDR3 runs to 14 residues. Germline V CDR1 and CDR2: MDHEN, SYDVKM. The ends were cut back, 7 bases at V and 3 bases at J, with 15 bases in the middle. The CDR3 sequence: CASIRDIPYTEAFF. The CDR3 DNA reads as TGTGCCAGCATACGGGACATCCCATACACTGAAGCTTTCTTT.

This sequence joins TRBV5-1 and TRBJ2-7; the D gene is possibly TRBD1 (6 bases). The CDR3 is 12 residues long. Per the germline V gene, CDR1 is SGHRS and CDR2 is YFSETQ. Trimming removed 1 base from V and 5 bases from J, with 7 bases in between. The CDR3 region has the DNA TGCGCCAGCAGCTTGAAGGGGGACGAGCAGTACTTC. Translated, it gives CASSLKGDEQYF.

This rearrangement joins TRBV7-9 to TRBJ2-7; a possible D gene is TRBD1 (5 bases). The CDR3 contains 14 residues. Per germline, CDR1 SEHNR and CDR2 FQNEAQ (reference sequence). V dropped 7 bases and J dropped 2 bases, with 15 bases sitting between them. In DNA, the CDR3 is TGTGCCAGCAACGACAGTGAATATCCCTACGAGCAGTACTTC. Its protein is CASNDSEYPYEQYF.

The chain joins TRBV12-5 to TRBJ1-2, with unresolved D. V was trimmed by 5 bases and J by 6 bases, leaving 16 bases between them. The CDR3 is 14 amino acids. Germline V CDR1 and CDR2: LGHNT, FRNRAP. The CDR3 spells CASGRGAESDGYTF. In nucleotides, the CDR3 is TGTGCTAGTGGTCGAGGAGCCGAATCGGATGGCTACACCTTC.

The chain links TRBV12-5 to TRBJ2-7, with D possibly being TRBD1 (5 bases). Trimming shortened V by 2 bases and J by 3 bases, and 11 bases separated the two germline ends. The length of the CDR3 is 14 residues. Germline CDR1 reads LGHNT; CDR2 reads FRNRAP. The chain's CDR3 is CASGLMAGFYEQYF. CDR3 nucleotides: TGTGCTAGTGGTTTGATGGCAGGGTTCTACGAGCAGTACTTC. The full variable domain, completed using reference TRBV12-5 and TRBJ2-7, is DARVTQTPRHKVTEMGQEVTMRCQPILGHNTVFWYRQTMMQGLELLAYFRNRAPLDDSGMPKDRFSAEMPDATLATLKIQPSEPRDSAVYFCASGLMAGFYEQYFGPGTRLTVT.

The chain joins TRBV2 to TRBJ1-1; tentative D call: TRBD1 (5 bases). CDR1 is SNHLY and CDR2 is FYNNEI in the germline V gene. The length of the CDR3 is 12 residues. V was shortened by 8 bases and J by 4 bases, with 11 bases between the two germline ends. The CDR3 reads CASGGGSTEAFF. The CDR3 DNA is TGTGCCAGCGGGGGGGGGTCCACTGAAGCTTTCTTT.

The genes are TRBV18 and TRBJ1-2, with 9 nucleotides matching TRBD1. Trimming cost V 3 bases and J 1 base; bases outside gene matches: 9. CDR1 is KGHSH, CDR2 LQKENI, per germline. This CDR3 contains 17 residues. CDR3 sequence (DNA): TGTGCCAGCTCACCTCCGGGACAGGGCTCCATTAACTATGGCTACACCTTC. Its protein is CASSPPGQGSINYGYTF.

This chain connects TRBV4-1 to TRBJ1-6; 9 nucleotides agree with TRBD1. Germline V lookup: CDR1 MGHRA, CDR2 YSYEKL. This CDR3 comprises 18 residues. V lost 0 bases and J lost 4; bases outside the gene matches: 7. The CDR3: CASSQDMGQGAYNSPLHF. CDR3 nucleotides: TGCGCCAGCAGCCAAGATATGGGACAGGGTGCTTATAATTCACCCCTCCACTTT.

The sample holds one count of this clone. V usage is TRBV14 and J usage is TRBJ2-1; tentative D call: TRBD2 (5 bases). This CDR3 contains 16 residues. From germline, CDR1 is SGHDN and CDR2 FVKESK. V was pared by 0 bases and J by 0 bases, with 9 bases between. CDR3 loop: CASSQDLASSYNEQFF. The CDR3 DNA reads TGTGCCAGCAGCCAAGATCTAGCAAGCTCCTACAATGAGCAGTTCTTC.

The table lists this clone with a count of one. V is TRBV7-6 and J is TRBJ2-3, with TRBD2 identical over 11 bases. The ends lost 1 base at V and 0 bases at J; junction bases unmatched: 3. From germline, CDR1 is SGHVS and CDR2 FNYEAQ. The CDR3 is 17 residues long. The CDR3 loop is CASSLEASGGSTDTQYF. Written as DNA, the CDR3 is TGTGCCAGCAGCTTAGAAGCTAGCGGGGGGAGCACAGATACGCAGTATTTT.

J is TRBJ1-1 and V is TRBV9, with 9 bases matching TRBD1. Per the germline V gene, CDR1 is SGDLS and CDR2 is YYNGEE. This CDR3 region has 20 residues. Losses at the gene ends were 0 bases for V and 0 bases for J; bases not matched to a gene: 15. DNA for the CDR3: TGTGCCAGCAGCGTAGATTATAAGGGGGACAGGGAGTCGGTGAACACTGAAGCTTTCTTT. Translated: CASSVDYKGDRESVNTEAFF.

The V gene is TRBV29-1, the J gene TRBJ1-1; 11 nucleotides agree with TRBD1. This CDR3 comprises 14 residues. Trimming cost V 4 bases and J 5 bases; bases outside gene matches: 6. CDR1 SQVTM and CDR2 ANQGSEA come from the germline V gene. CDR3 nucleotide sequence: TGCAGCGTTGTCGGACAGGGGGCGCGGACTGAAGCTTTCTTT. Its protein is CSVVGQGARTEAFF.

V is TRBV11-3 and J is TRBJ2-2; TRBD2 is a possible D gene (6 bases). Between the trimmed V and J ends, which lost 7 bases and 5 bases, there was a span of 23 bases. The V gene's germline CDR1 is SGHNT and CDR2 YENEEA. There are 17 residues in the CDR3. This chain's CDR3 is CASKGRDLTQRTGELFF. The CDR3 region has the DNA TGTGCCAGCAAAGGGCGGGACCTAACACAGCGGACCGGGGAGCTGTTTTTT. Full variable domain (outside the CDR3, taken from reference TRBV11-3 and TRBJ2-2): EAGVVQSPRYKIIEKKQPVAFWCNPISGHNTLYWYLQNLGQGPELLIRYENEEAVDDSQLPKDRFSAERLKGVDSTLKIQPAELGDSAVYLCASKGRDLTQRTGELFFGEGSRLTVL.